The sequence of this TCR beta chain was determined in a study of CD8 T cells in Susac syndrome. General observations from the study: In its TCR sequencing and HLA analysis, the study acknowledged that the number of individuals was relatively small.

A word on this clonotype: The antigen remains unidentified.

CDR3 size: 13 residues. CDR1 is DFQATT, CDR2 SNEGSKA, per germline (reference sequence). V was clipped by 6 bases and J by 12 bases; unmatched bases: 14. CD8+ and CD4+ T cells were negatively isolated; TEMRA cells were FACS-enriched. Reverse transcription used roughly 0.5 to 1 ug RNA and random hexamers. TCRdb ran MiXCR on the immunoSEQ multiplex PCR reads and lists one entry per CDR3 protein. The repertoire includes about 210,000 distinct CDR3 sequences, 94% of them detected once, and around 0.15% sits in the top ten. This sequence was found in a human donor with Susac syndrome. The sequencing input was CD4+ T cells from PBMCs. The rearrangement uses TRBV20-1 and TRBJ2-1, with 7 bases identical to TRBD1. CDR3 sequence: CSATGSPLQVQFF. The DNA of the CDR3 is TGCAGTGCGACAGGGTCCCCGCTTCAGGTGCAGTTCTTC.